A selection of T cell receptor beta chains follows, all from one sample in a study of T cell responses to AZD1222 COVID-19 vaccine. The repertoire was sequenced with immunoSEQ multiplex PCR; TCRdb's copy has only in-frame clones and lacks some. The sample has 150,000 to 180,000 clones, roughly nine tenths seen once. The sequencing used peripheral blood, collected on day 0 of MenACWY control vaccination. The receptors here all came from an adult in good health. CDR3s include the opening cysteine and the closing phenylalanine or tryptophan. D genes are given only for firm matches. Not all rows give a size; the values are once, few, many and, for expanded clones, a class.

V,J,D,size,CDR3,DNA
TRBV3-1/TRBV3-2,TRBJ1-2,TRBD1,-,CASSDRSRQGAHGYTF,TGTGCCAGCAGCGACAGATCCAGACAGGGGGCGCACGGCTACACCTTC
TRBV10-2,TRBJ1-4,TRBD1,-,CASLDRVDEKLFF,TGCGCCAGCCTGGACAGGGTGGATGAAAAACTGTTTTTT
TRBV2,TRBJ2-7,-,-,CASSGASRYEQYF,TGTGCCAGCAGTGGGGCCTCAAGATACGAGCAGTACTTC
TRBV5-1,TRBJ2-3,TRBD1,once,CASSLRGTGVADTQYF,TGCGCCAGCAGCCTCCGAGGTACAGGGGTGGCAGATACGCAGTATTTT
TRBV5-8,TRBJ1-5,TRBD1,-,CASSKDRGNQPQHF,TGTGCCAGCAGCAAGGACAGGGGCAATCAGCCCCAGCATTTT
TRBV4-2,TRBJ2-1,-,-,CASSQVPYNEQFF,TGTGCCAGCAGCCAAGTCCCTTACAATGAGCAGTTCTTC
TRBV28,TRBJ1-1,-,-,CASSPPGMRTEAFF,TGTGCCAGCAGTCCCCCCGGTATGCGTACTGAAGCTTTCTTT
TRBV3-1/TRBV3-2,TRBJ1-6,-,once,CASSLVMDSPLHF,TGTGCCAGCAGCCTCGTCATGGATTCACCCCTCCACTTT
TRBV6-5,TRBJ1-6,TRBD1,-,CASSYSTGGSNSPLHF,TGTGCCAGCAGTTACTCGACAGGGGGTTCTAATTCACCCCTCCACTTT
TRBV5-1,TRBJ1-2,-,-,CASSLGVRGSYGYTF,TGCGCCAGCAGCTTGGGGGTCAGGGGCTCCTATGGCTACACCTTC
TRBV4-1,TRBJ2-5,-,-,CASSQEGGGPWETQYF,TGCGCCAGCAGCCAAGAGGGAGGGGGGCCGTGGGAGACCCAGTACTTC
TRBV5-1,TRBJ1-6,TRBD1,-,CASSPRPGQGSPLHF,TGCGCCAGCAGCCCGAGGCCGGGACAGGGCTCACCCCTCCACTTT
TRBV11-2,TRBJ2-7,TRBD2,-,CASSSLKRENTEQYF,TGTGCCAGCAGCTCCCTTAAGCGGGAGAATACCGAGCAGTACTTC
TRBV19,TRBJ1-4,-,-,CASSSAGLREKLFF,TGTGCCAGTAGCAGCGCAGGGCTGAGGGAAAAACTGTTTTTT
TRBV11-3,TRBJ2-1,TRBD1,-,CASSSTGENEQFF,TGTGCCAGCAGCTCGACAGGGGAAAATGAGCAGTTCTTC
TRBV5-5,TRBJ1-5,-,once,CASSKDPNYSNQPQHF,TGTGCCAGCAGCAAAGACCCAAACTATAGCAATCAGCCCCAGCATTTT
TRBV7-9,TRBJ1-1,TRBD1,-,CASSVGQGATEAFF,TGTGCCAGCAGCGTAGGACAGGGGGCGACTGAAGCTTTCTTT
TRBV5-1,TRBJ1-4,-,-,CASSVGRRGYDATNEKLFF,TGCGCCAGCAGCGTTGGCCGAAGGGGATACGATGCAACTAATGAAAAACTGTTTTTT
TRBV7-2,TRBJ2-7,TRBD2,-,CASSLLAGAYEQYF,TGTGCCAGCAGCTTACTAGCGGGGGCCTACGAGCAGTACTTC
TRBV5-6,TRBJ1-1,TRBD1,few,CASSSYLQGGTEAFF,TGTGCCAGCAGCTCGTACCTCCAGGGGGGCACTGAAGCTTTCTTT
TRBV6-1,TRBJ1-1,-,-,CASSPGYTEAFF,TGTGCCAGCAGCCCCGGATACACTGAAGCTTTCTTT
TRBV11-2,TRBJ2-7,-,-,CASSLQRGGSYEQYF,TGTGCCAGCAGCCTACAGAGGGGCGGCTCCTACGAGCAGTACTTC
TRBV19,TRBJ1-4,-,-,CASRPDRRYSTNEKLFF,TGTGCCAGTCGGCCCGACAGGCGGTATTCAACTAATGAAAAACTGTTTTTT
TRBV27,TRBJ1-5,-,-,CASSFSRGRNQPQHF,TGTGCCAGCAGTTTCAGCAGGGGCAGAAATCAGCCCCAGCATTTT
TRBV7-9,TRBJ2-1,TRBD1,-,CASSSGQFEGEQFF,TGTGCCAGCAGCTCGGGACAGTTTGAAGGTGAGCAGTTCTTC
TRBV14,TRBJ1-1,-,-,CASSPWQGTMNTEAFF,TGTGCCAGCAGCCCGTGGCAGGGGACCATGAACACTGAAGCTTTCTTT
TRBV19,TRBJ2-2,-,-,CATRRWGGLNTGELFF,TGTGCCACCCGCCGATGGGGGGGCTTGAACACCGGGGAGCTGTTTTTT
TRBV6-1,TRBJ2-7,TRBD2,-,CASQLTSGRPWEQYF,TGTGCCAGCCAATTGACTAGCGGGAGGCCGTGGGAGCAGTACTTC
TRBV5-6,TRBJ1-1,TRBD1,-,CASSRDRADTEAFF,TGTGCCAGCAGCCGGGACAGGGCGGACACTGAAGCTTTCTTT
TRBV30,TRBJ1-5,-,once,CAWDYSNQPQHF,TGTGCCTGGGATTATAGCAATCAGCCCCAGCATTTT
TRBV6-5,TRBJ1-2,-,few,CASSYSGLYGYTF,TGTGCCAGCAGTTACTCGGGTCTTTATGGCTACACCTTC
TRBV7-2,TRBJ1-1,-,-,CASSLDGPNTEAFF,TGTGCCAGCAGCCTAGACGGCCCGAACACTGAAGCTTTCTTT
TRBV5-1,TRBJ1-1,-,-,CASSRTPNTEAFF,TGCGCCAGCAGCCGAACCCCGAACACTGAAGCTTTCTTT
TRBV25-1,TRBJ1-2,-,-,CASSDSFLGPGYTF,TGTGCCAGCAGTGATTCCTTCTTGGGACCCGGCTACACCTTC
TRBV5-8,TRBJ1-5,-,-,CASSLYRVNQPQHF,TGTGCCAGCAGCCTTTATAGGGTCAATCAGCCCCAGCATTTT
TRBV5-1,TRBJ2-1,TRBD1,-,CASSLEDRGPLDEQFF,TGCGCCAGCAGCTTGGAGGACAGGGGGCCTCTGGATGAGCAGTTCTTC
TRBV6-6,TRBJ1-5,-,few,CASSYSVHGNQPQHF,TGTGCCAGCAGTTACTCCGTCCATGGCAATCAGCCCCAGCATTTT
TRBV3-1/TRBV3-2,TRBJ1-2,-,-,CASSPSGARGGYTF,TGTGCCAGCAGCCCGTCAGGGGCGCGCGGTGGCTACACCTTC
TRBV30,TRBJ2-7,-,-,CAWSAFSIYEQYF,TGTGCCTGGAGTGCGTTTTCGATCTACGAGCAGTACTTC
TRBV7-2,TRBJ1-3,-,once,CASSPGLYSGNTIYF,TGTGCCAGCAGCCCAGGACTGTACTCTGGAAACACCATATATTTT